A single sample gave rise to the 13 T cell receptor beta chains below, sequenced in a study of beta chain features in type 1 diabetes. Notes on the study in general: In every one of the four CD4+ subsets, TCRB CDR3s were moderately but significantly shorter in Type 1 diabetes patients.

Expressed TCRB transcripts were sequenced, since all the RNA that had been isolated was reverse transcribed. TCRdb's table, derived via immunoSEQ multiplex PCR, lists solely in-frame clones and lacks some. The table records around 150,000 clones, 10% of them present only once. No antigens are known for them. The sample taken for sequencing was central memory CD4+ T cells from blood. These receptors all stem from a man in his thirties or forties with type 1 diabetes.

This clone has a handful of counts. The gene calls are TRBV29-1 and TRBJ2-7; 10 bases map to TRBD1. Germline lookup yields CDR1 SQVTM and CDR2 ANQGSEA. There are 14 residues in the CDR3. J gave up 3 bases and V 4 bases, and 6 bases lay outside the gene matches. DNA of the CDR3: TGCAGCGTTGGTAGGGACAGGGGTGGCTACGAGCAGTACTTC. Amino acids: CSVGRDRGGYEQYF.

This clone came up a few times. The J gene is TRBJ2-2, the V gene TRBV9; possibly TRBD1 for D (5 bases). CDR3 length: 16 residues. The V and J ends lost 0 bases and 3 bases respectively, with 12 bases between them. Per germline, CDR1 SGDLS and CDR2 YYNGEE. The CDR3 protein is CASSVVRGRDTGELFF. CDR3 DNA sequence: TGTGCCAGCAGCGTAGTAAGGGGCAGGGACACCGGGGAGCTGTTTTTT. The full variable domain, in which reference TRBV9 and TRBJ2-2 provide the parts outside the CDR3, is DSGVTQTPKHLITATGQRVTLRCSPRSGDLSVYWYQQSLDQGLQFLIQYYNGEERAKGNILERFSAQQFPDLHSELNLSSLELGDSALYFCASSVVRGRDTGELFFGEGSRLTVL.

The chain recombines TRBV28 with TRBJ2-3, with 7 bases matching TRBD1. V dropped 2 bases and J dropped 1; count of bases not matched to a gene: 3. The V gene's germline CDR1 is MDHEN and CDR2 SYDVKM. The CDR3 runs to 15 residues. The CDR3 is CASSLPGQGTDTQYF. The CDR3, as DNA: TGTGCCAGCAGTTTACCAGGACAGGGCACAGATACGCAGTATTTT.

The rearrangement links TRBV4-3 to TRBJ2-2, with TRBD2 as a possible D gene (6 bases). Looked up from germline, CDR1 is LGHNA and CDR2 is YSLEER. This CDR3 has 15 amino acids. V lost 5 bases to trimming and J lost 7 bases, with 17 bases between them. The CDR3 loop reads CASSVQTRDGGELFF. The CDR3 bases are TGCGCCAGCAGCGTCCAGACTAGGGATGGCGGGGAGCTGTTTTTT.

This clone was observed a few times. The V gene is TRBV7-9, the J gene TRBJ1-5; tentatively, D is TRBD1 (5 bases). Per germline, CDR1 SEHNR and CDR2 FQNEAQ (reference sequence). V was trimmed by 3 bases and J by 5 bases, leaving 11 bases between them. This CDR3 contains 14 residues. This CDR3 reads CASSLGQGDQPQHF. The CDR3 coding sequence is TGTGCCAGCAGCTTGGGCCAGGGTGATCAGCCCCAGCATTTT.

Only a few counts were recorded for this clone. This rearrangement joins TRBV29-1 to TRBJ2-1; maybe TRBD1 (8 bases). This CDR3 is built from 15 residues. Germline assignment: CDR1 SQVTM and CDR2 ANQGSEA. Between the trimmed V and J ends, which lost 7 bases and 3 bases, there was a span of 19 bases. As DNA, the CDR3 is TGCAGCGCCCAGGGGGCTAGCGGAGACTACAATGAGCAGTTCTTC. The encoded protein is CSAQGASGDYNEQFF.

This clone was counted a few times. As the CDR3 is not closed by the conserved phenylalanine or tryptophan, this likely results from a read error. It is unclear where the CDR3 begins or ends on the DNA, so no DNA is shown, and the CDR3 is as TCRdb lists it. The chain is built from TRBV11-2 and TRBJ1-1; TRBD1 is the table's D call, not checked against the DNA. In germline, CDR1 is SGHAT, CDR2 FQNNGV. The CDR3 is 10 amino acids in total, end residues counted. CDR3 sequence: CASSSRGQGS.

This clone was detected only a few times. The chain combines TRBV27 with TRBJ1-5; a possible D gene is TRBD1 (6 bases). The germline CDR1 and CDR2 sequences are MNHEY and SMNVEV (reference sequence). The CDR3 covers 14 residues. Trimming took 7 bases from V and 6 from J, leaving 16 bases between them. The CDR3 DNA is TGTGCCAGCATGGCCTTGGGGGCGTTTCAGCCCCAGCATTTT. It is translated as CASMALGAFQPQHF.

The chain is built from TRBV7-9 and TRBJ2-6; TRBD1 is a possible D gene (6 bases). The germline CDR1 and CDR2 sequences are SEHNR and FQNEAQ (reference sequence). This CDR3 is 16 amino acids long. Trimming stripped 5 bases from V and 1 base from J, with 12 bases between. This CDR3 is CASSTWTVSGANVLTF. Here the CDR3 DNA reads TGTGCCAGCAGCACATGGACAGTGTCTGGGGCCAACGTCCTGACTTTC.

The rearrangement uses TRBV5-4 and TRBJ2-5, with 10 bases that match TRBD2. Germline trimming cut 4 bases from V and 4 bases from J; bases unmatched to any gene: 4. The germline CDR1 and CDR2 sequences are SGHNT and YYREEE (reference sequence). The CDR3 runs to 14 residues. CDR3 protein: CASSTSGTRETQYF. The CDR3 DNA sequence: TGTGCCAGCAGCACTAGCGGGACGAGAGAGACCCAGTACTTC. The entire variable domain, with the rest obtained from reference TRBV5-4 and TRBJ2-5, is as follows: ETGVTQSPTHLIKTRGQQVTLRCSSQSGHNTVSWYQQALGQGPQFIFQYYREEENGRGNFPPRFSGLQFPNYSSELNVNALELDDSALYLCASSTSGTRETQYFGPGTRLLVL.

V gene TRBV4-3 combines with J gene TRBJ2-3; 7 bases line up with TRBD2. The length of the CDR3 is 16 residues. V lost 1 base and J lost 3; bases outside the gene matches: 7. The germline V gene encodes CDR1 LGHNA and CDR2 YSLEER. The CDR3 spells CASSQGLSGMTDTQYF. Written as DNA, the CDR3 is TGCGCCAGCAGCCAAGGTCTGAGCGGGATGACAGATACGCAGTATTTT.

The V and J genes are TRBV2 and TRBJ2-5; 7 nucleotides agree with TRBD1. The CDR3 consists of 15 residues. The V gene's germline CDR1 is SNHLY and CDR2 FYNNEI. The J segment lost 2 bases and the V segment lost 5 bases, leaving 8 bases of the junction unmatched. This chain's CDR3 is CASSKGQPGQETQYF. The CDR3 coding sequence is TGTGCCAGCAGTAAGGGACAGCCGGGGCAAGAGACCCAGTACTTC.

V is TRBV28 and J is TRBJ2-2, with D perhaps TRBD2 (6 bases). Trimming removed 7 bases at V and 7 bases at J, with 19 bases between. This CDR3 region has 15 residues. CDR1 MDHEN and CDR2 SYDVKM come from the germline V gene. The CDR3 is CASTPTVGGHGELFF. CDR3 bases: TGTGCCAGCACCCCAACGGTGGGAGGCCACGGGGAGCTGTTTTTT.